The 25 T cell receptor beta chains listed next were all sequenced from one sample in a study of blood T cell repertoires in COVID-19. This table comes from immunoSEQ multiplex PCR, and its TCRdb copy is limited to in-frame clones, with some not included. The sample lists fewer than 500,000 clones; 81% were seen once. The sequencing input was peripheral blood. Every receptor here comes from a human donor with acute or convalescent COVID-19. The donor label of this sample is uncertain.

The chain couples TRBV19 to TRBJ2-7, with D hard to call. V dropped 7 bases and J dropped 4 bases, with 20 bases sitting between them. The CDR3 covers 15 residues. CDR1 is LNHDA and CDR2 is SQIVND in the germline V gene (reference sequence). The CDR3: CASTPYGGANYEQYF. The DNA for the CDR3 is TGTGCCAGTACCCCATACGGCGGAGCCAATTACGAGCAGTACTTC. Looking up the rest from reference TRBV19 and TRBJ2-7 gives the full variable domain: DGGITQSPKYLFRKEGQNVTLSCEQNLNHDAMYWYRQDPGQGLRLIYYSQIVNDFQKGDIAEGYSVSREKKESFPLTVTSAQKNPTAFYLCASTPYGGANYEQYFGPGTRLTVT.

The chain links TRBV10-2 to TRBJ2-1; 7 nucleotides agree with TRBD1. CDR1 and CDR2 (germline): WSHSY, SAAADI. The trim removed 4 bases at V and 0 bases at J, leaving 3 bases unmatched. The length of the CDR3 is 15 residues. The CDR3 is CASSGDSGSYNEQFF. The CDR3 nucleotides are TGCGCCAGCAGTGGGGACAGTGGCTCCTACAATGAGCAGTTCTTC.

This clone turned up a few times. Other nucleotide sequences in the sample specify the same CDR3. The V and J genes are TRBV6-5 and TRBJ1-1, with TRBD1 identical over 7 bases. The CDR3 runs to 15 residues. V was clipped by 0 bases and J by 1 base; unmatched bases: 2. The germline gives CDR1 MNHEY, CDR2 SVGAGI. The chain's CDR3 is CASSYSDRSNTEAFF. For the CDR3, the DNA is TGTGCCAGCAGTTACTCGGACAGGTCGAACACTGAAGCTTTCTTT.

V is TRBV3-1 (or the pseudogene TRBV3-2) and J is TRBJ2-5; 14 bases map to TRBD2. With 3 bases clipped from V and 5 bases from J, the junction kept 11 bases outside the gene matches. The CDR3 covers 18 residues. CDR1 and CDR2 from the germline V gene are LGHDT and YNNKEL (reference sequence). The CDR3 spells CASSHPIGTSGGKETQYF. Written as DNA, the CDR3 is TGTGCCAGCAGCCACCCTATTGGGACTAGCGGGGGAAAGGAGACCCAGTACTTC.

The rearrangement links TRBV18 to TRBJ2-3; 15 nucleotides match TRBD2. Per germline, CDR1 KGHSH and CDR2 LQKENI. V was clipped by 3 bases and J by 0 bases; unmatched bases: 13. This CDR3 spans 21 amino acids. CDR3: CASSPAPGLAGGKSSTDTQYF. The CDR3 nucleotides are TGTGCCAGCTCACCCGCACCGGGACTAGCGGGAGGTAAATCTAGCACAGATACGCAGTATTTT.

Here the CDR3 reads CASRGTSGGKTYNEQFF. Here the CDR3 DNA reads TGCGCCAGCAGGGGGACTAGCGGGGGTAAGACCTACAATGAGCAGTTCTTC. The genes are TRBV10-2 and TRBJ2-1; 14 nucleotides line up with TRBD2. The CDR3 spans 17 residues. Trimming removed 6 bases from V and 2 bases from J; junction bases left unmatched: 6. Germline loops: CDR1 WSHSY, CDR2 SAAADI.

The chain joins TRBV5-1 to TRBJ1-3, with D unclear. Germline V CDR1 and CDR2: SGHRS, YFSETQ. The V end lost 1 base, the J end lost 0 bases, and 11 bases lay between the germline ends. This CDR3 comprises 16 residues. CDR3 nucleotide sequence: TGCGCCAGCAGCTTGTCCCCCCTAGGCTCTGGAAACACCATATATTTT. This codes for CASSLSPLGSGNTIYF.

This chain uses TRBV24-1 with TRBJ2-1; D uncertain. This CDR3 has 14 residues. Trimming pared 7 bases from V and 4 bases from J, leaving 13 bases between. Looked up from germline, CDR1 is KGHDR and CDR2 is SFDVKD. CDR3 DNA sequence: TGTGCCACCAGGTTCCAGGTTGAGTACAATGAGCAGTTCTTC. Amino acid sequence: CATRFQVEYNEQFF.

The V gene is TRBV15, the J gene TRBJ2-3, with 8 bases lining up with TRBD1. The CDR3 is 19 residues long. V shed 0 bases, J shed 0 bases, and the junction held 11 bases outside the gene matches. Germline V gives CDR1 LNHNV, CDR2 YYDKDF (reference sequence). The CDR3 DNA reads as TGTGCCACCAGCAGAGATTATCCCGGTAACAGGGGGAGCACAGATACGCAGTATTTT. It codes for CATSRDYPGNRGSTDTQYF.

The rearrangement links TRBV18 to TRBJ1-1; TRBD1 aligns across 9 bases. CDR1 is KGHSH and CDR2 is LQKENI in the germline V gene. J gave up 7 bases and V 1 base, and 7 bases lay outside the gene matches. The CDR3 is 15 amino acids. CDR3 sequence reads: CASSPLAGQGSEAFF. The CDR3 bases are TGTGCCAGCTCACCACTCGCCGGACAGGGGAGTGAAGCTTTCTTT.

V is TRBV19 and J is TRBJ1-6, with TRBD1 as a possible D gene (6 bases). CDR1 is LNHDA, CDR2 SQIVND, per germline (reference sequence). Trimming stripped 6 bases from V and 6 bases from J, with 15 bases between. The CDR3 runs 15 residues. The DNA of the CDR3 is TGTGCCAGTAGCCCCAAGACAGGAACTAATTCACCCCTCCACTTT. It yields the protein CASSPKTGTNSPLHF.

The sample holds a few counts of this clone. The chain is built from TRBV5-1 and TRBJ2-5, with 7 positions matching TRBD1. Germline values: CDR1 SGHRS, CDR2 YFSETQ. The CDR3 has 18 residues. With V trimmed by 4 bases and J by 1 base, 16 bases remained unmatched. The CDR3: CASSPGVQGRTFQETQYF. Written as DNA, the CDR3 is TGCGCCAGCAGCCCCGGGGTACAGGGGCGGACTTTCCAAGAGACCCAGTACTTC.

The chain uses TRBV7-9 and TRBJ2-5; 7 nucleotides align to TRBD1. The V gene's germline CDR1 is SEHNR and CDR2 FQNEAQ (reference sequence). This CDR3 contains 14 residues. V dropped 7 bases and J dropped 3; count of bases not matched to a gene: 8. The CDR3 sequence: CASIPSQGKETQYF. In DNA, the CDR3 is TGTGCCAGCATCCCTTCACAGGGGAAAGAGACCCAGTACTTC. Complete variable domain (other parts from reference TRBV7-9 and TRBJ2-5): DTGVSQNPRHKITKRGQNVTFRCDPISEHNRLYWYRQTLGQGPEFLTYFQNEAQLEKSRLLSDRFSAERPKGSFSTLEIQRTEQGDSAMYLCASIPSQGKETQYFGPGTRLLVL.

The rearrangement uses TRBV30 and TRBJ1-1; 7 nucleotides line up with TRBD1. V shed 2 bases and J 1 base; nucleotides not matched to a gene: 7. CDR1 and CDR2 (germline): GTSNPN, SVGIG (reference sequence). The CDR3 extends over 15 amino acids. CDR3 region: CAWSHLGQANTEAFF. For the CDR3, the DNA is TGTGCCTGGAGTCATCTCGGACAGGCGAACACTGAAGCTTTCTTT.

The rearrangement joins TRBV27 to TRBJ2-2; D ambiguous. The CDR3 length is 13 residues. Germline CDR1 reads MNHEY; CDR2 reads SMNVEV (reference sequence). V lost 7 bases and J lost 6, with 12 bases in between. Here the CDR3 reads CASTSPLAGELFF. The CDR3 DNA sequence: TGTGCCAGCACGTCCCCTTTAGCCGGGGAGCTGTTTTTT.

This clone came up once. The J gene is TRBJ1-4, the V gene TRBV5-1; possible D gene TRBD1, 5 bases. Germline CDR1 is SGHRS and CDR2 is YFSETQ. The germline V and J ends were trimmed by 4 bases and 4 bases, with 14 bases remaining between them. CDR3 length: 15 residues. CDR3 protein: CASSMSGQYNEKLFF. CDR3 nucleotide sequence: TGCGCCAGCAGCATGTCAGGGCAGTATAATGAAAAACTGTTTTTT.

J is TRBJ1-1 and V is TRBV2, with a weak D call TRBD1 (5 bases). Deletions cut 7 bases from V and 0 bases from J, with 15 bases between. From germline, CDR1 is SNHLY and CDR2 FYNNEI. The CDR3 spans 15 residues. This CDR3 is CASMWGDYLNTEAFF. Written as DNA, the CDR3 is TGTGCCAGCATGTGGGGGGACTATCTGAACACTGAAGCTTTCTTT. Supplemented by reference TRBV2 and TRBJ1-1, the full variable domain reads EPEVTQTPSHQVTQMGQEVILRCVPISNHLYFYWYRQILGQKVEFLVSFYNNEISEKSEIFDDQFSVERPDGSNFTLKIRSTKLEDSAMYFCASMWGDYLNTEAFFGQGTRLTVV.

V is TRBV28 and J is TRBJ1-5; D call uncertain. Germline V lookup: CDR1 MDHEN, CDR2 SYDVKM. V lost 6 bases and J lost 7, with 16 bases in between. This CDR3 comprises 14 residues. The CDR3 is CASSLAEGYQPQHF. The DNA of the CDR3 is TGTGCCAGCAGCCTTGCGGAGGGTTACCAGCCCCAGCATTTT.

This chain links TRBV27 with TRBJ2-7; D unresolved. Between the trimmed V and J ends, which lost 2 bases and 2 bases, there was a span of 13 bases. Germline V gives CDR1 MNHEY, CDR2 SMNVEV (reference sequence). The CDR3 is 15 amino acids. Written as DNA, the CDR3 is TGTGCCAGCAGTTTAAGAATTTACAGCCCCTACGAGCAGTACTTC. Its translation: CASSLRIYSPYEQYF.

In nucleotides, the CDR3 is TGTGCCAGCAGCTGGGAGATGACCTACGAGCAGTACTTC. The encoded protein is CASSWEMTYEQYF. The J gene is TRBJ2-7, the V gene TRBV7-9; D may be TRBD2 (5 bases). V was pared by 4 bases and J by 2 bases, with 9 bases between. The V gene's germline CDR1 is SEHNR and CDR2 FQNEAQ (reference sequence). The CDR3 runs to 13 residues.

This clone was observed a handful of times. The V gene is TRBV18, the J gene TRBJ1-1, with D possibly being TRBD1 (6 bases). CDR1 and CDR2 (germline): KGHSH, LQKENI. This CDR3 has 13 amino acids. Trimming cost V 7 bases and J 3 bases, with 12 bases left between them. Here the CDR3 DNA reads TGTGCCAGCTACAGGGAAGGGTACACTGAAGCTTTCTTT. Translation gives CASYREGYTEAFF.

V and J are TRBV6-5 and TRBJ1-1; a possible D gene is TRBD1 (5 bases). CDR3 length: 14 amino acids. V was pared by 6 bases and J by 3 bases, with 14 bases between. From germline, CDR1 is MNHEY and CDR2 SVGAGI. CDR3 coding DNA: TGTGCCAGCAGAGCGACAGTCTGGGACACTGAAGCTTTCTTT. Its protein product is CASRATVWDTEAFF.

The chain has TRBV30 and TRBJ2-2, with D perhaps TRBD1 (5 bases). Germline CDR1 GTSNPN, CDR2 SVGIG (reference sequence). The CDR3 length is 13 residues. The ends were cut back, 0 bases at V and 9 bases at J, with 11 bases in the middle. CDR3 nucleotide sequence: TGTGCCTGGAGTGTAGATGGGGCTCGGGAGCTGTTTTTT. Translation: CAWSVDGARELFF. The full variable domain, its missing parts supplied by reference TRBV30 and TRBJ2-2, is SQTIHQWPATLVQPVGSPLSLECTVEGTSNPNLYWYRQAAGRGLQLLFYSVGIGQISSEVPQNLSASRPQDRQFILSSKKLLLSDSGFYLCAWSVDGARELFFGEGSRLTVL.

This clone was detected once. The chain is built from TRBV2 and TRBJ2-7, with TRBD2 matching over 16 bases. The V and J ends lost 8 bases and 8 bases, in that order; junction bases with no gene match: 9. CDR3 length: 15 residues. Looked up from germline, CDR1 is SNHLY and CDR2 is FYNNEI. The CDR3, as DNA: TGTGCCAGCTCTTCGGGGGGACTAGCGGGAGGGAAGCAGTACTTC. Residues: CASSSGGLAGGKQYF.

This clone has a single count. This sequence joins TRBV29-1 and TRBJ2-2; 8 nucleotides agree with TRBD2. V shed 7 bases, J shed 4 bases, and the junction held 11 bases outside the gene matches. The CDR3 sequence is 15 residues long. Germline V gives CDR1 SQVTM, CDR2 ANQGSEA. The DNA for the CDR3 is TGCAGCGCCTCGAGGACCCGGGGGGGCACCGGGGAGCTGTTTTTT. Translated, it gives CSASRTRGGTGELFF.